Described below is a single TCR beta chain sequence and its context. CDR3 length: 13 residues. Trimming cost V 3 bases and J 9 bases, with 12 bases left between them. The germline gives CDR1 MNHEY, CDR2 SMNVEV (reference sequence). Repertoires were generated with immunoSEQ multiplex PCR, while TCRdb's copy carries only in-frame clones and drops some. The sample holds 71,000 or so clones, 86% seen once. The entry originates in a study of OX40 agonist ivuxolimab in advanced cancers. The chain combines TRBV27 with TRBJ2-1; perhaps TRBD2 as D (6 bases). The sequences come from CD4+ or CD8+ T cells sorted from blood, collected in a trial of the OX40 agonist ivuxolimab. The TCR sequence derives from an adult with an advanced solid tumor such as melanoma, head and neck, liver or kidney cancer. In DNA form, the CDR3 reads TGTGCCAGCAGTTTGGAGGGTGTCGGTGAGCAGTTCTTC. Protein sequence: CASSLEGVGEQFF.